This T cell receptor beta chain was sequenced during a study of blood T cell repertoires in COVID-19. Study-level background: The United States, Italy and Spain supplied acute and convalescent COVID-19 samples. T cells, B-cell-depleted T cells, or PBMCs provided the cDNA or gDNA that served as material.

Germline V gives CDR1 SGHVS, CDR2 FQNEAQ. Trimming shortened V by 5 bases and J by 7 bases, and 14 bases separated the two germline ends. The CDR3 is 13 residues long. Original processing notes: Cell counts per sample came from amplifying reference gene primers. Profiling relied on immunoSEQ multiplex PCR, and the TCRdb table lists in-frame clones only, not all of them. That table is the source of V, J and clone size, and D and trimming were worked out from the DNA. This sample yields roughly 150,000 clones, of which roughly 88% are seen a single time; 6.9% belongs to the top ten. Followed over time, Seattle patients had been enrolled while infection was active.

This clonotype originated in a man aged 80 or over with COVID-19, enrolled during active disease. Sequenced input: peripheral blood. The chain is built from TRBV7-8 and TRBJ1-2; D remains unclear. The CDR3 DNA sequence: TGTGCCAGCAGCGAGGGATCCACGTTTGGCTACACCTTC. This codes for CASSEGSTFGYTF.